This T cell receptor beta chain was sequenced for a study of blood T cell repertoires in COVID-19. As for the study in general: Samples representing acute and convalescent COVID-19 were sourced from the United States, Italy and Spain.

Germline V gene sequence: CDR1 SEHNR, CDR2 FQNEAQ (reference sequence). Trimming cost V 5 bases and J 0 bases, with 13 bases left between them. The CDR3 totals 15 residues. Authors' methods: By means of reference gene primer amplification, nucleated cell counts were estimated. The table came from immunoSEQ multiplex PCR; TCRdb's copy has only in-frame clones and leaves some out. V, J and clone size derive from that table, while D and trimming were established from the DNA sequence. Of some 380,000 clones listed, over 65% are singletons. The material sequenced was peripheral blood. The clonotype was recovered from a human donor with acute or convalescent COVID-19. The donor label of this sample is uncertain. J is TRBJ1-1 and V is TRBV7-9, with D possibly being TRBD1 (6 bases). The CDR3 here is CASSPQGIMNTEAFF. The CDR3 DNA is TGTGCCAGCAGCCCCCAGGGGATTATGAACACTGAAGCTTTCTTT. The full variable domain, with the rest looked up from reference TRBV7-9 and TRBJ1-1, is DTGVSQNPRHKITKRGQNVTFRCDPISEHNRLYWYRQTLGQGPEFLTYFQNEAQLEKSRLLSDRFSAERPKGSFSTLEIQRTEQGDSAMYLCASSPQGIMNTEAFFGQGTRLTVV.